Listed below are T cell receptor beta chains from one sample, sequenced in a study of naive and memory T cell subsets. TCRdb re-analysed the UMI-ligation and nested PCR reads in MiXCR, keeping a single row per CDR3 protein. The data hold about 90,000 distinct CDR3 sequences, with about 11% observed a single time. The sequenced sample consisted of naive CD4+ T cells from blood. The source is a human donor in good health. Each CDR3 is given with its conserved first and last residue.

CDR3 protein | J gene | V gene
CASGLIQGSTEAFF | TRBJ1-1 | TRBV7-2
CASSQIRDSNTDTQYF | TRBJ2-3 | TRBV18
CSAPTQGQRGYTF | TRBJ1-2 | TRBV20-1
CSVEPAQGEKLFF | TRBJ1-4 | TRBV29-1
CASSPRDGQGLSGANVLTF | TRBJ2-6 | TRBV9
CSASGHISNQPQHF | TRBJ1-5 | TRBV20-1
CASRGQNTGELFF | TRBJ2-2 | TRBV2
CASSPRTGAALYEQYF | TRBJ2-7 | TRBV12-3/TRBV12-4
CASSIRLAGVAYNEQFF | TRBJ2-1 | TRBV6-2/TRBV6-3
CASSQRGTSGGYEQFF | TRBJ2-1 | TRBV3-1
CASSLAPSSYNEQFF | TRBJ2-1 | TRBV5-4
CASRKVVATSWGSYNEQFF | TRBJ2-1 | TRBV2
CASSLVSGGKNNEQFF | TRBJ2-1 | TRBV5-1
CASSLGRRSSYEQYF | TRBJ2-7 | TRBV28